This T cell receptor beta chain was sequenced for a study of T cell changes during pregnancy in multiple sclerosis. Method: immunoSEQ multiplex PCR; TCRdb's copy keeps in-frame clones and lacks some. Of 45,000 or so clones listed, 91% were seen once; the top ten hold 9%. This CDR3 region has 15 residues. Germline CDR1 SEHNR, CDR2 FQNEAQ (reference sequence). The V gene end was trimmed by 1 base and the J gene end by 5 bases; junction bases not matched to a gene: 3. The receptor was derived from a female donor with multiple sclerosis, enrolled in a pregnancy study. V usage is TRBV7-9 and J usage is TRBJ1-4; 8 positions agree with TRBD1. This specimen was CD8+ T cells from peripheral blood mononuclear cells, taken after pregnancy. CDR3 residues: CASSLVGQVNEKLFF. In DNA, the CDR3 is TGTGCCAGCAGCTTAGTGGGACAGGTGAATGAAAAACTGTTTTTT. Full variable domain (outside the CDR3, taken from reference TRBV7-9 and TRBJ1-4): DTGVSQNPRHKITKRGQNVTFRCDPISEHNRLYWYRQTLGQGPEFLTYFQNEAQLEKSRLLSDRFSAERPKGSFSTLEIQRTEQGDSAMYLCASSLVGQVNEKLFFGSGTQLSVL.